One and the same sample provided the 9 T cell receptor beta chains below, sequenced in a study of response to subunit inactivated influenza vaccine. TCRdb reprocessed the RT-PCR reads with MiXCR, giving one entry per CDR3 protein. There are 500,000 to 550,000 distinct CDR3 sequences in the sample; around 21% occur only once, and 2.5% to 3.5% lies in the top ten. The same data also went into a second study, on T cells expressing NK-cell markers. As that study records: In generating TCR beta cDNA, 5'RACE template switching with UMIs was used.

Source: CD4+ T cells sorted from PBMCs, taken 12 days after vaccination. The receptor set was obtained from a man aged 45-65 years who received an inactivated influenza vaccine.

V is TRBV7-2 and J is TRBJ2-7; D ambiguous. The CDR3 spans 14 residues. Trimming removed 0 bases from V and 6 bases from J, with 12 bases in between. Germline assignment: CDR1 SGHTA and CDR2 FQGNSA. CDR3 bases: TGTGCCAGCAGCTTAGCCTTTTCCCATGGCGAGCAGTACTTC. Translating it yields CASSLAFSHGEQYF. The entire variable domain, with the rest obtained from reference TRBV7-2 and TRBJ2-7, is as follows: GAGVSQSPSNKVTEKGKDVELRCDPISGHTALYWYRQSLGQGLEFLIYFQGNSAPDKSGLPSDRFSAERTGGSVSTLTIQRTQQEDSAVYLCASSLAFSHGEQYFGPGTRLTVT.

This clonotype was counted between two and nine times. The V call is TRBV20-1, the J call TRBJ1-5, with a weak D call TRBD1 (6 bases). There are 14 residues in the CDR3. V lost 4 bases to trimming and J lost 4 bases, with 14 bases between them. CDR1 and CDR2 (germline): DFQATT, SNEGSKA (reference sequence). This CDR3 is CSAIQGRLNQPQHF. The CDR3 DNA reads TGCAGTGCTATCCAGGGGCGACTTAATCAGCCCCAGCATTTT.

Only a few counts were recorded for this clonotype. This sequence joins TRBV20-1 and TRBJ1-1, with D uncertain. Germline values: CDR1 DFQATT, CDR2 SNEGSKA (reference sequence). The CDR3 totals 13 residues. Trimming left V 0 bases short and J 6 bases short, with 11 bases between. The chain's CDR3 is CSARDRQGSEAFF. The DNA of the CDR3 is TGCAGTGCTAGAGATCGGCAAGGTTCTGAAGCTTTCTTT.

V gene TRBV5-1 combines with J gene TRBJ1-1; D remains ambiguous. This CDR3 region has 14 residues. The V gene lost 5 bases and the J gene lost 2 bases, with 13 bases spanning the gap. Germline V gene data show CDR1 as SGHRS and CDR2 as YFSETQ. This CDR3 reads CASSGQTLNTEAFF. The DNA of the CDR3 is TGCGCCAGCAGTGGTCAAACCCTCAACACTGAAGCTTTCTTT.

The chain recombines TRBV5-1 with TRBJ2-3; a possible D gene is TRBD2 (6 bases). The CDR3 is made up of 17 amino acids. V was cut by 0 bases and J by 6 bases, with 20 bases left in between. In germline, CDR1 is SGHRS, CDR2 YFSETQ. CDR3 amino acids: CASSLDPGTPAEDTQYF. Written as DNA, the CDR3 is TGCGCCAGCAGCTTGGATCCTGGGACTCCTGCTGAGGATACGCAGTATTTT.

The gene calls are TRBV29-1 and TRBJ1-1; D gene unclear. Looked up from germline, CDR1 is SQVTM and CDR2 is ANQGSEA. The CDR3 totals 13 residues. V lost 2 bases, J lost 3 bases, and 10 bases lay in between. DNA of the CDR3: TGCAGCGTTGAAACGGGGAAGCACACTGAAGCTTTCTTT. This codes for CSVETGKHTEAFF.

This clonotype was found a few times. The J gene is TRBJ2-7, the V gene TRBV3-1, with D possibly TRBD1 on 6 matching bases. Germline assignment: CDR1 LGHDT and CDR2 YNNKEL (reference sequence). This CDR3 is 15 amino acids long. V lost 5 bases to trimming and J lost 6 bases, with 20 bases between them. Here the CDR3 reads CASSFWTVGGSEQYF. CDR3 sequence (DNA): TGTGCCAGCAGCTTTTGGACAGTCGGAGGTAGCGAGCAGTACTTC.

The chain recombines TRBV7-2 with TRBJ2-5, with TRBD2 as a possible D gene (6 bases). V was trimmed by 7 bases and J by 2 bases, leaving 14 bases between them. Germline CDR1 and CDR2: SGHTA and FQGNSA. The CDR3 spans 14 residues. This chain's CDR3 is CASNRRDWQETQYF. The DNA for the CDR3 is TGTGCCAGCAACCGGCGGGATTGGCAAGAGACCCAGTACTTC.

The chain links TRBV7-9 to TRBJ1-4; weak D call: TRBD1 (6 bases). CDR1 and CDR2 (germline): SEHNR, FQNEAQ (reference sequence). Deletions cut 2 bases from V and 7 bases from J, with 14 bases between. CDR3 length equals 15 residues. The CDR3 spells CASSLMARGAEKLFF. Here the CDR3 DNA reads TGTGCCAGCAGCTTAATGGCCCGGGGGGCTGAAAAACTGTTTTTT.